The rows below give T cell receptor beta chains drawn from one sample of a study of cytomegalovirus exposure and HLA in healthy donors. Sequenced by immunoSEQ multiplex PCR; TCRdb stores in-frame clones only, minus some. Among 150,000 to 200,000 clones listed, 85% were seen once. Input material: PBMCs. The receptors come from a boy aged 2 to 10 in good health and CMV-seronegative. The CDR3 runs from the conserved cysteine through the conserved F or W. Each record gives: J gene, V gene, clone size, D gene, CDR3 DNA, CDR3 protein. The D gene is left open where the match is weak. A row's size may be missing; if present it is once, few, many or a size class.

J gene: TRBJ2-1; V gene: TRBV4-2; clone size: few; D gene: TRBD2; CDR3 DNA: TGTGCCAGCAGCCACCTTGTTCTAGCGGTAGGTCCCGACAATGAGCAGTTCTTC; CDR3 protein: CASSHLVLAVGPDNEQFF
J gene: TRBJ2-7; V gene: TRBV30; clone size: NA; D gene: NA; CDR3 DNA: TGTGCCTGGAGGGGCCAAATCGAGCAGTACTTC; CDR3 protein: CAWRGQIEQYF
J gene: TRBJ1-1; V gene: TRBV2; clone size: NA; D gene: NA; CDR3 DNA: TGTGCCAGCAACCGGAGGACAGCGTCGAACACTGAAGCTTTCTTT; CDR3 protein: CASNRRTASNTEAFF
J gene: TRBJ1-4; V gene: TRBV7-9; clone size: NA; D gene: NA; CDR3 DNA: TGTGCCAGCAGCCTCTGGACATTGGGGGGGGCGTCTGAAAAACTGTTTTTT; CDR3 protein: CASSLWTLGGASEKLFF
J gene: TRBJ2-5; V gene: TRBV7-8; clone size: NA; D gene: TRBD1; CDR3 DNA: TGTGCCAGCAGCTCGGGACAGGGGGCGGTGGAGACCCAGTACTTC; CDR3 protein: CASSSGQGAVETQYF
J gene: TRBJ2-1; V gene: TRBV27; clone size: NA; D gene: TRBD2; CDR3 DNA: TGTGCCAGCAGCAGAGGGACTAGCGGGAACAATGAGCAGTTCTTC; CDR3 protein: CASSRGTSGNNEQFF
J gene: TRBJ2-1; V gene: TRBV28; clone size: NA; D gene: NA; CDR3 DNA: TGTGCCAGCAGTTTAGGGGGGTTTAAATACAATGAGCAGTTCTTC; CDR3 protein: CASSLGGFKYNEQFF
J gene: TRBJ1-1; V gene: TRBV10-3; clone size: once; D gene: NA; CDR3 DNA: TGTGCCATCAGTGAGTCGACAGCGAACACTGAAGCTTTCTTT; CDR3 protein: CAISESTANTEAFF
J gene: TRBJ2-1; V gene: TRBV9; clone size: NA; D gene: NA; CDR3 DNA: TGTGCCAGCGGGGCGGTCAACAATGAGCAGTTCTTC; CDR3 protein: CASGAVNNEQFF
J gene: TRBJ2-5; V gene: TRBV30; clone size: once; D gene: NA; CDR3 DNA: TGTGCCTGGAGTGTCCCAAGGGGAGAGACCCAGTACTTC; CDR3 protein: CAWSVPRGETQYF
J gene: TRBJ2-6; V gene: TRBV29-1; clone size: NA; D gene: NA; CDR3 DNA: TGCAGCGTTGTTGGGCCCGGGGGTCCTGGGGCCAACGTCCTGACTTTC; CDR3 protein: CSVVGPGGPGANVLTF
J gene: TRBJ2-5; V gene: TRBV18; clone size: NA; D gene: NA; CDR3 DNA: TGTGCCAGCTCGTCTCGCACAGGGCCCCAAGAGACCCAGTACTTC; CDR3 protein: CASSSRTGPQETQYF
J gene: TRBJ2-5; V gene: TRBV5-1; clone size: NA; D gene: NA; CDR3 DNA: TGCGCCAGCAGCTTGGAGGACGGGAAAGAGACCCAGTACTTC; CDR3 protein: CASSLEDGKETQYF
J gene: TRBJ1-6; V gene: TRBV5-1; clone size: NA; D gene: NA; CDR3 DNA: TGCGCCAGCAGCTTGAAACTTAGGACACTGATTGAGAATTCACCCCTCCACTTT; CDR3 protein: CASSLKLRTLIENSPLHF
J gene: TRBJ1-2; V gene: TRBV2; clone size: NA; D gene: TRBD1; CDR3 DNA: TGTGCCAGCAGGGAGACAGGGGGCGCGGAAGGCTACACCTTC; CDR3 protein: CASRETGGAEGYTF
J gene: TRBJ2-1; V gene: TRBV2; clone size: NA; D gene: TRBD1; CDR3 DNA: TGTGCCAGCAGTGAGGCAGGACAGGGGTTTAATGAGCAGTTCTTC; CDR3 protein: CASSEAGQGFNEQFF
J gene: TRBJ1-4; V gene: TRBV6-1; clone size: NA; D gene: NA; CDR3 DNA: TGTGCCAGCAGGTATAATGAAAAACTGTTTTTT; CDR3 protein: CASRYNEKLFF
J gene: TRBJ1-6; V gene: TRBV27; clone size: NA; D gene: TRBD1; CDR3 DNA: TGTGCCAGCAGTTTTTTCAGGGACAGGGGTTCACCCCTCCACTTT; CDR3 protein: CASSFFRDRGSPLHF
J gene: TRBJ2-6; V gene: TRBV13; clone size: NA; D gene: NA; CDR3 DNA: TGTGCCAGCAGCCCAGCGGGCCTTAACTCTGGGGCCAACGTCCTGACTTTC; CDR3 protein: CASSPAGLNSGANVLTF
J gene: TRBJ2-5; V gene: TRBV14; clone size: NA; D gene: TRBD2; CDR3 DNA: TGTGCCAGCAGCAATAGGAGCGGGGGGCTCCAAGAGACCCAGTACTTC; CDR3 protein: CASSNRSGGLQETQYF
J gene: TRBJ2-3; V gene: TRBV9; clone size: NA; D gene: NA; CDR3 DNA: TGTGCCAGCAGCGTAGGAGGAATGGCAGATACGCAGTATTTT; CDR3 protein: CASSVGGMADTQYF
J gene: TRBJ1-3; V gene: TRBV28; clone size: NA; D gene: NA; CDR3 DNA: TGTGCCAGCACCACTCAAGCCATTCGAAGCACCATATATTTT; CDR3 protein: CASTTQAIRSTIYF
J gene: TRBJ1-5; V gene: TRBV2; clone size: NA; D gene: NA; CDR3 DNA: TGTGCCAGCAGTGAATTGGTCCAGGGCTATAGCAATCAGCCCCAGCATTTT; CDR3 protein: CASSELVQGYSNQPQHF
J gene: TRBJ1-1; V gene: TRBV29-1; clone size: NA; D gene: TRBD1; CDR3 DNA: TGCAGCGTTGAAGGACAGGGGGTGGGTGAAGCTTTCTTT; CDR3 protein: CSVEGQGVGEAFF
J gene: TRBJ2-3; V gene: TRBV10-3; clone size: NA; D gene: NA; CDR3 DNA: TGTGCCACCCACAGTCCTAGCACAGATACGCAGTATTTT; CDR3 protein: CATHSPSTDTQYF
J gene: TRBJ1-1; V gene: TRBV7-9; clone size: NA; D gene: NA; CDR3 DNA: TGTGCCAGCAGCTTAGGGAGTAGGGGGATGAACACTGAAGCTTTCTTT; CDR3 protein: CASSLGSRGMNTEAFF
J gene: TRBJ1-2; V gene: TRBV6-6; clone size: NA; D gene: NA; CDR3 DNA: TGTGCCAGCAACGTTGTAGGGTCGCCTCTTGAGGGTGGCTACACCTTC; CDR3 protein: CASNVVGSPLEGGYTF
J gene: TRBJ2-3; V gene: TRBV9; clone size: NA; D gene: TRBD2; CDR3 DNA: TGTGCCAGCAATCCGGGACTAGCGGTCGAACCCCCAGATACGCAGTATTTT; CDR3 protein: CASNPGLAVEPPDTQYF
J gene: TRBJ2-2; V gene: TRBV6-1; clone size: once; D gene: NA; CDR3 DNA: TGTGCCAGCAGTGAAGGGACAGAGAACACCGGGGAGCTGTTTTTT; CDR3 protein: CASSEGTENTGELFF
J gene: TRBJ2-3; V gene: TRBV9; clone size: NA; D gene: TRBD2; CDR3 DNA: TGTGCCAGCAGCTCAGGACTAGCGGGCCGCACAGATACGCAGTATTTT; CDR3 protein: CASSSGLAGRTDTQYF
J gene: TRBJ1-1; V gene: TRBV2; clone size: NA; D gene: TRBD1; CDR3 DNA: TGTGCCAACACACAGGGGGCGCGTACTGAAGCTTTCTTT; CDR3 protein: CANTQGARTEAFF
J gene: TRBJ2-5; V gene: TRBV7-9; clone size: NA; D gene: NA; CDR3 DNA: TGTTCCAGCGGGCACGACCAAGAGACCCAGTACTTC; CDR3 protein: CSSGHDQETQYF
J gene: TRBJ2-1; V gene: TRBV30; clone size: NA; D gene: NA; CDR3 DNA: TGTGTCTACGATGAGCAGTTCTTC; CDR3 protein: CVYDEQFF
J gene: TRBJ2-1; V gene: TRBV2; clone size: once; D gene: NA; CDR3 DNA: TGTGCCAGCAGTGAAGTGAGGAGCTCCTACAATGAGCAGTTCTTC; CDR3 protein: CASSEVRSSYNEQFF
J gene: TRBJ2-1; V gene: TRBV28; clone size: NA; D gene: NA; CDR3 DNA: TGTGCCAGCAGTTTCTCCGGGAGTGCGAATGAGCAGTTCTTC; CDR3 protein: CASSFSGSANEQFF
J gene: TRBJ2-3; V gene: TRBV27; clone size: NA; D gene: TRBD2; CDR3 DNA: TGTGCCAGCAGTTTAATTGGACTAGCTTCTGATACGCAGTATTTT; CDR3 protein: CASSLIGLASDTQYF
J gene: TRBJ2-7; V gene: TRBV6-5; clone size: NA; D gene: TRBD1; CDR3 DNA: TGTGCCAGCAGCGAGGACAGGGCCCACGAGCAGTACTTC; CDR3 protein: CASSEDRAHEQYF
J gene: TRBJ2-1; V gene: TRBV5-6; clone size: once; D gene: NA; CDR3 DNA: TGTGCCAGCAGCTTAGTTGGACTGATCAAAGAGCAGTTCTTC; CDR3 protein: CASSLVGLIKEQFF
J gene: TRBJ1-3; V gene: TRBV6-5; clone size: once; D gene: NA; CDR3 DNA: TGTGCCAGCACGGCCGGGAACTCTGGAAACACCATATATTTT; CDR3 protein: CASTAGNSGNTIYF
J gene: TRBJ1-6; V gene: TRBV7-8; clone size: NA; D gene: NA; CDR3 DNA: TGTGCCAGCAGCCTCAACATACCCCTTAATTCACCCCTCCACTTT; CDR3 protein: CASSLNIPLNSPLHF
J gene: TRBJ1-5; V gene: TRBV5-8; clone size: NA; D gene: TRBD1; CDR3 DNA: TGTGCCAGCAGCCCCTCCGGCAGGGGGCACATTCAGCCCCAGCATTTT; CDR3 protein: CASSPSGRGHIQPQHF
J gene: TRBJ1-5; V gene: TRBV2; clone size: NA; D gene: TRBD1; CDR3 DNA: TGTGCCAGCAGTGAACCCGCAGGGGGCCTAAGCAATCAGCCCCAGCATTTT; CDR3 protein: CASSEPAGGLSNQPQHF
J gene: TRBJ1-3; V gene: TRBV28; clone size: NA; D gene: NA; CDR3 DNA: TGTGCCAGCAGCCGCGACGGACTACGTTCTTCTGGAAACACCATATATTTT; CDR3 protein: CASSRDGLRSSGNTIYF
J gene: TRBJ1-5; V gene: TRBV5-6; clone size: NA; D gene: NA; CDR3 DNA: TGTGCCAGCAGCTTGGGACATAGCAATCAGCCCCAGCATTTT; CDR3 protein: CASSLGHSNQPQHF
J gene: TRBJ2-2; V gene: TRBV10-3; clone size: once; D gene: NA; CDR3 DNA: TGTGCCATCAGTGGGGCGGGTTCTGCCGGGGAGCTGTTTTTT; CDR3 protein: CAISGAGSAGELFF
J gene: TRBJ1-1; V gene: TRBV6-5; clone size: NA; D gene: TRBD1; CDR3 DNA: TGTGCCAGCAGTCCACAGCCAGGGGGCCTCACTGAAGCTTTCTTT; CDR3 protein: CASSPQPGGLTEAFF
J gene: TRBJ1-1; V gene: TRBV6-1; clone size: NA; D gene: NA; CDR3 DNA: TGTGCCAGCAGGGACGGGGGAAGGGCTGAAGCTTTCTTT; CDR3 protein: CASRDGGRAEAFF
J gene: TRBJ2-3; V gene: TRBV10-3; clone size: NA; D gene: NA; CDR3 DNA: TGTGCCATCAGTGAGTCGGCGGGGGCCCTTTTGAAGTTTCCGCAGTATTTT; CDR3 protein: CAISESAGALLKFPQYF
J gene: TRBJ2-2; V gene: TRBV7-2; clone size: NA; D gene: TRBD2; CDR3 DNA: TGTGCCAGCAGGGGGGGGACTAGTGGTTTAGGCGGGGAGCTGTTTTTT; CDR3 protein: CASRGGTSGLGGELFF
J gene: TRBJ2-1; V gene: TRBV27; clone size: NA; D gene: TRBD2; CDR3 DNA: TGTGCCAGCAGTTTAGTAGCGGGGGGTTACAATGAGCAGTTCTTC; CDR3 protein: CASSLVAGGYNEQFF
J gene: TRBJ1-1; V gene: TRBV5-4; clone size: NA; D gene: NA; CDR3 DNA: TGTGCCAGCAGCCCGGGGGGGTGGGACACTGAAGCTTTCTTT; CDR3 protein: CASSPGGWDTEAFF
J gene: TRBJ2-7; V gene: TRBV27; clone size: once; D gene: NA; CDR3 DNA: TGTGCCAGCAGTTTATCGATACAGGGCTCGCGCGAGCAGTACTTC; CDR3 protein: CASSLSIQGSREQYF
J gene: TRBJ1-2; V gene: TRBV6-1; clone size: once; D gene: NA; CDR3 DNA: TGTGCCAGCTCCGGAGAAATCTATGGCTACACCTTC; CDR3 protein: CASSGEIYGYTF